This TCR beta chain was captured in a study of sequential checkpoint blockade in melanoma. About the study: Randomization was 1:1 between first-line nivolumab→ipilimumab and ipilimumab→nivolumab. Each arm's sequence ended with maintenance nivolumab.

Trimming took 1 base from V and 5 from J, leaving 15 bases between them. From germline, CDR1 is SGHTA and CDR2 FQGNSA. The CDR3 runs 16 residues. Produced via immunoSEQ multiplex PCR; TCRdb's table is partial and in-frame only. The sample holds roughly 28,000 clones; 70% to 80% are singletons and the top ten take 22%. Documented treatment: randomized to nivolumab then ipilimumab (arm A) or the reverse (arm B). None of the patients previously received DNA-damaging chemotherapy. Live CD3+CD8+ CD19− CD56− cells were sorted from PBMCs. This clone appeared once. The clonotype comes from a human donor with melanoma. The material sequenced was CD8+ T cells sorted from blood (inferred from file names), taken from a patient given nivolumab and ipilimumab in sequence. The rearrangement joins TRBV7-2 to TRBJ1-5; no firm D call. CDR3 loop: CASSLEPTPGYQPQHF. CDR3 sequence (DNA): TGTGCCAGCAGCTTAGAGCCGACACCGGGGTATCAGCCCCAGCATTTT.